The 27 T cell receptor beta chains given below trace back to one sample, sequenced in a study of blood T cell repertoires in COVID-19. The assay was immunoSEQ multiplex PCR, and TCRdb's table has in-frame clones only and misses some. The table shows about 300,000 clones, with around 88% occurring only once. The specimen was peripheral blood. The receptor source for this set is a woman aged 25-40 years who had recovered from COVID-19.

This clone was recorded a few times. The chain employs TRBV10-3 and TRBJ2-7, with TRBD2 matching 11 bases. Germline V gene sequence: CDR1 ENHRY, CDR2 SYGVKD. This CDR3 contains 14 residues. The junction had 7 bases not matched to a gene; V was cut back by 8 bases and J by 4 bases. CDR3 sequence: CAISSGRTKYEQYF. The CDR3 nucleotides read TGTGCCATCTCTAGCGGGAGGACCAAATACGAGCAGTACTTC.

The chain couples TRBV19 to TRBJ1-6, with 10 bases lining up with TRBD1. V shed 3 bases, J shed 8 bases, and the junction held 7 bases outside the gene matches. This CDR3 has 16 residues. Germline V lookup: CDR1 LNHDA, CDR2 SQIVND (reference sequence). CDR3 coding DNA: TGTGCCAGTAGTATCGGAGCGACAGGGGGCTATTCACCCCTCCACTTT. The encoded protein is CASSIGATGGYSPLHF. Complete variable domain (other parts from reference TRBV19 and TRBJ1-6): DGGITQSPKYLFRKEGQNVTLSCEQNLNHDAMYWYRQDPGQGLRLIYYSQIVNDFQKGDIAEGYSVSREKKESFPLTVTSAQKNPTAFYLCASSIGATGGYSPLHFGNGTRLTVT.

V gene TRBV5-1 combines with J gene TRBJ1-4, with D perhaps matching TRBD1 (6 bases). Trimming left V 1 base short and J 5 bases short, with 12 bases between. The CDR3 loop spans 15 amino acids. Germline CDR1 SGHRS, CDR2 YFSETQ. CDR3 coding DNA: TGCGCCAGCAGCTTGCAAGGACAGTTAAATGAAAAACTGTTTTTT. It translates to CASSLQGQLNEKLFF.

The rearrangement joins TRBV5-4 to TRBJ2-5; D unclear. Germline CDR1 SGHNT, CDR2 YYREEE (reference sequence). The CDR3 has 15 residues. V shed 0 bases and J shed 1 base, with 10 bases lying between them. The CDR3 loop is CASSLGSRAQETQYF. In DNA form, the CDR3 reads TGTGCCAGCAGCTTGGGGAGCAGAGCCCAAGAGACCCAGTACTTC.

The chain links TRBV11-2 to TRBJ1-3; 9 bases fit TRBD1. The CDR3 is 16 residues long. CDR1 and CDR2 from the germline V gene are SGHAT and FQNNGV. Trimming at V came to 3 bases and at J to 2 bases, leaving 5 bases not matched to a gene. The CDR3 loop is CASSLAGTGPGNTIYF. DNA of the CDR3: TGTGCCAGCAGCTTGGCCGGGACAGGGCCTGGAAACACCATATATTTT.

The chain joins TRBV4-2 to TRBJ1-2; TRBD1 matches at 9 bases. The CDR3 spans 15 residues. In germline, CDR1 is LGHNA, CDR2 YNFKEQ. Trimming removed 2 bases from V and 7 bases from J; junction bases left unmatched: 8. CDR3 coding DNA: TGTGCCAGCAGCCAACAAACAGGGGGCCTGGTTGGCTACACCTTC. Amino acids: CASSQQTGGLVGYTF.

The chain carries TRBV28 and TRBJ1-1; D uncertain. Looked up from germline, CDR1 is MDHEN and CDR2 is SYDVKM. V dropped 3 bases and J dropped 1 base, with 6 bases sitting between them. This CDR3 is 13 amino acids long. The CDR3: CASSFVKNTEAFF. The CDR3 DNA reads TGTGCCAGCAGTTTCGTAAAGAACACTGAAGCTTTCTTT.

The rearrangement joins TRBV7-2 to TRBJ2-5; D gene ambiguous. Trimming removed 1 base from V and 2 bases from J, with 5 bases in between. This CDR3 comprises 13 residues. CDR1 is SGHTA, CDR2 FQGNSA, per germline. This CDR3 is CASSLEQQETQYF. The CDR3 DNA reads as TGTGCCAGCAGCTTAGAACAGCAAGAGACCCAGTACTTC.

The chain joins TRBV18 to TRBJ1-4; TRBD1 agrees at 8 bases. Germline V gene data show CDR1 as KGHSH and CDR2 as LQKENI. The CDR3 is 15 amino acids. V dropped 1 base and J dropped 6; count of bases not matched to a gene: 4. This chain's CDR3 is CASSPRAGGDEKLFF. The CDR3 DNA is TGTGCCAGCTCACCACGGGCAGGGGGCGATGAAAAACTGTTTTTT.

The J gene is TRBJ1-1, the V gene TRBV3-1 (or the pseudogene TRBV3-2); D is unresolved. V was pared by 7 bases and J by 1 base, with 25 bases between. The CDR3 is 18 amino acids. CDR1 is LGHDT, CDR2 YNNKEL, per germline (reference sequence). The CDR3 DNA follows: TGTGCCAGCACCCTGCGGTTGTCATTCCTTAACCCGAACACTGAAGCTTTCTTT. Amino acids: CASTLRLSFLNPNTEAFF.

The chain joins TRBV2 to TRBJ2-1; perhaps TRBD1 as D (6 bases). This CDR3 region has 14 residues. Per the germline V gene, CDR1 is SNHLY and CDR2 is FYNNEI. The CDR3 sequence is CASHFGTLYNEQFF. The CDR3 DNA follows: TGTGCTTCGCATTTCGGGACACTCTACAATGAGCAGTTCTTC.

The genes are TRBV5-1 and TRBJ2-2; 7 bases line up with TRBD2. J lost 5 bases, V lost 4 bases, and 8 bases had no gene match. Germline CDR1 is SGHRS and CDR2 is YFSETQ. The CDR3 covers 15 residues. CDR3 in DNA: TGCGCCAGCAGCCTGGGGATCGGGGGGACCGGGGAGCTGTTTTTT. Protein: CASSLGIGGTGELFF.

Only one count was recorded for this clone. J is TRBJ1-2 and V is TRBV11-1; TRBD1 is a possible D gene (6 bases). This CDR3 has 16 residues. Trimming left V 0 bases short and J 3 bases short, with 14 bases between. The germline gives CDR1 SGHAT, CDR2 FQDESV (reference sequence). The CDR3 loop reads CASSLAPGAGDYGYTF. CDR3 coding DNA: TGTGCCAGCAGCTTAGCCCCCGGAGCAGGGGACTATGGCTACACCTTC.

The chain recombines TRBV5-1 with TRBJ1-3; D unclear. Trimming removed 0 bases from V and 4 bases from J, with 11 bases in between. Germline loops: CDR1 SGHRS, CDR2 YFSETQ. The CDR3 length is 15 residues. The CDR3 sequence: CASSLGRAGGNTIYF. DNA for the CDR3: TGCGCCAGCAGCTTGGGACGGGCGGGAGGAAACACCATATATTTT.

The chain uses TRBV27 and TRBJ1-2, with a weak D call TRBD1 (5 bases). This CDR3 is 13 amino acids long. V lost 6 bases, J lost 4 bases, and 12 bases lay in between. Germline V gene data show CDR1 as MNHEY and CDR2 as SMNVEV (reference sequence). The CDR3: CASSEGHLYGYTF. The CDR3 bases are TGTGCCAGCAGCGAAGGACACCTCTATGGCTACACCTTC.

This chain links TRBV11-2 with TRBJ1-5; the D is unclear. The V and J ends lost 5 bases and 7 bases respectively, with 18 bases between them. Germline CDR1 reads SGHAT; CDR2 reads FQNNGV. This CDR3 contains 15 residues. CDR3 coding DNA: TGTGCCAGCAGCCCCCGCGGGGTCGGCGGGCAGCCCCAGCATTTT. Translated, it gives CASSPRGVGGQPQHF.

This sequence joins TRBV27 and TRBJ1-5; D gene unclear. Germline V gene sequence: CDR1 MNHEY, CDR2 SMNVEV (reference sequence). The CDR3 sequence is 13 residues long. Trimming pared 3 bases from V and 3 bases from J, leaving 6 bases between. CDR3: CASSLYYNQPQHF. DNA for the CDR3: TGTGCCAGCAGTTTGTACTACAATCAGCCCCAGCATTTT.

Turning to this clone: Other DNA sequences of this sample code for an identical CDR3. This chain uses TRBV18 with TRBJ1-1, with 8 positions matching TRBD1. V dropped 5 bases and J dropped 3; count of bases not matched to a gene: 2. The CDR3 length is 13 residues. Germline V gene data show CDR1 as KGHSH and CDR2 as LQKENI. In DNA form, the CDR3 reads TGTGCCAGCTCAACAGGGGGAGACACTGAAGCTTTCTTT. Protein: CASSTGGDTEAFF.

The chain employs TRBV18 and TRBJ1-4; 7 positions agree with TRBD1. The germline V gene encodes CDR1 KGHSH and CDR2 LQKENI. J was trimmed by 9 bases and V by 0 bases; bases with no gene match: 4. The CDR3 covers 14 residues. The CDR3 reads CASSPPSQGKKLFF. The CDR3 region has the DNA TGTGCCAGCTCACCACCTTCACAGGGGAAAAAACTGTTTTTT.

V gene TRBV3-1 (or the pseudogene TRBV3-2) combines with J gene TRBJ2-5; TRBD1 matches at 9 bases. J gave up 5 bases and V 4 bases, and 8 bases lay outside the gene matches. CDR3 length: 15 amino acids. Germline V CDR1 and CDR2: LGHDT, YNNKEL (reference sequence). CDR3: CASSPPGQGMETQYF. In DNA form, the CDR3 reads TGTGCCAGCAGCCCCCCCGGACAGGGGATGGAGACCCAGTACTTC.

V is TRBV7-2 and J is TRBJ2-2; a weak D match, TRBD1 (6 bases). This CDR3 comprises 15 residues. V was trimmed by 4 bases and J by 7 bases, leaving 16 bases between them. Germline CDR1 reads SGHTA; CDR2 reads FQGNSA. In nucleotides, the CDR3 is TGTGCCAGCAGCTCCCAGCAGGGGTTGAGCGGGGAGCTGTTTTTT. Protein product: CASSSQQGLSGELFF.

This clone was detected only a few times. The CDR3 region is CASSQGNSPLHF. The DNA of the CDR3 is TGTGCCAGCAGCCAGGGTAATTCACCCCTCCACTTT. The V gene is TRBV7-2, the J gene TRBJ1-6; tentatively, D is TRBD1 (5 bases). Germline V gene lookup returns CDR1 SGHTA and CDR2 FQGNSA. V lost 5 bases to trimming and J lost 6 bases, with 5 bases between them. This CDR3 is built from 12 residues.

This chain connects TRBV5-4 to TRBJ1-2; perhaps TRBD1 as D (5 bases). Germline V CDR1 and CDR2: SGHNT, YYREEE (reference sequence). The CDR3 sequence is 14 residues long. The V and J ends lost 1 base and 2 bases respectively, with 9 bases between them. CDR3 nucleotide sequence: TGTGCCAGCAGCTTGAGGGGCACAAACTATGGCTACACCTTC. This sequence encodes CASSLRGTNYGYTF.

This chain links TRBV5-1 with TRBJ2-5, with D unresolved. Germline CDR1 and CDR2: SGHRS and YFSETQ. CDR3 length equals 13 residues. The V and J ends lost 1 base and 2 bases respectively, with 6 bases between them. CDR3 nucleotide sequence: TGCGCCAGCAGCTTGACAGTACAAGAGACCCAGTACTTC. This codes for CASSLTVQETQYF.

CDR3 sequence (DNA): TGTGCCAGCAGTTCGCCTCAGGGCTACGAGCAGTACTTC. This codes for CASSSPQGYEQYF. The rearrangement links TRBV28 to TRBJ2-7; TRBD1 might be the D (5 bases). From germline, CDR1 is MDHEN and CDR2 SYDVKM. V lost 4 bases and J lost 3, with 10 bases in between. The length of the CDR3 is 13 residues. The whole variable domain, remainder taken from reference TRBV28 and TRBJ2-7, is DVKVTQSSRYLVKRTGEKVFLECVQDMDHENMFWYRQDPGLGLRLIYFSYDVKMKEKGDIPEGYSVSREKKERFSLILESASTNQTSMYLCASSSPQGYEQYFGPGTRLTVT.

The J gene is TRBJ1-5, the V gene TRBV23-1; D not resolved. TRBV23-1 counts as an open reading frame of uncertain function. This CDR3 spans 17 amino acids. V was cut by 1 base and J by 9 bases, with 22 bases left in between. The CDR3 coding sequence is TGCGCCAGCAGTCAATTTCCCAATATTGGAGGCGAGCGGCCCCAGCATTTT. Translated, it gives CASSQFPNIGGERPQHF.

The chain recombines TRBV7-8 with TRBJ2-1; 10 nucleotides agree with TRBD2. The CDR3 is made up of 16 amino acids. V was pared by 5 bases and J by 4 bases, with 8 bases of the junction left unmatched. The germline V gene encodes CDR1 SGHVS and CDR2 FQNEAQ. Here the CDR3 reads CASSPRTSGSYNEQFF. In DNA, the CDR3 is TGTGCCAGCAGCCCTAGGACTAGCGGAAGTTACAATGAGCAGTTCTTC.